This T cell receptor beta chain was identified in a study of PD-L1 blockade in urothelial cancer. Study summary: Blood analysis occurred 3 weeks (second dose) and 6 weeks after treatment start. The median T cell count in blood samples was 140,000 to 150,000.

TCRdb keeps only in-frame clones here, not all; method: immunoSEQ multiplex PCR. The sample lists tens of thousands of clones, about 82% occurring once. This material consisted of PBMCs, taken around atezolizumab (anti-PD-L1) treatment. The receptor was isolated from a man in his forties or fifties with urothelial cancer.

CDR3 region: CASSADRAANYGYTF. CDR3 nucleotide sequence: TGTGCCAGCAGTGCTGACAGAGCCGCTAACTATGGCTACACCTTC. The V and J genes are TRBV27 and TRBJ1-2; TRBD1 might be the D (5 bases). The CDR3 length is 15 residues. V was clipped by 5 bases and J by 0 bases, with 13 bases between them. The germline gives CDR1 MNHEY, CDR2 SMNVEV (reference sequence).